Following are 5 T cell receptor beta chains from one sample sequenced in a study of memory CD4+ T cells and cytomegalovirus serostatus. Produced via immunoSEQ multiplex PCR; TCRdb's table is partial and in-frame only. The top ten clones hold approximately 4.5% of a sample with about 62,000 clones, roughly 76% of them seen once. Single viable CD3+CD4+CD8-CD45RO+ cells were sorted as the memory CD4+ T cells. Sequenced input: memory CD4+ T cells from blood. Receptor source: an adult in good health and CMV-seropositive.

The chain carries TRBV4-2 and TRBJ2-7, with 8 bases aligning to TRBD1. The CDR3 loop spans 15 amino acids. Germline V lookup: CDR1 LGHNA, CDR2 YNFKEQ. Trimming removed 1 base from V and 2 bases from J; junction bases left unmatched: 4. The CDR3 spells CASSQGDRGPYEQYF. CDR3 nucleotide sequence: TGTGCCAGCAGCCAAGGAGACAGGGGACCCTACGAGCAGTACTTC.

This clone was seen a single time. The genes are TRBV7-3 and TRBJ1-1, with D perhaps TRBD1 (5 bases). The germline V and J ends were trimmed by 4 bases and 4 bases, with 10 bases remaining between them. This CDR3 is built from 13 residues. The germline CDR1 and CDR2 sequences are SGHTA and FQGTGA. The CDR3 sequence is CASSWGSGTEAFF. CDR3 coding DNA: TGTGCCAGCAGCTGGGGGTCGGGCACTGAAGCTTTCTTT.

The rearrangement uses TRBV28 and TRBJ1-1; no clear D gene. The CDR3 is made up of 13 amino acids. The ends were cut back, 5 bases at V and 0 bases at J, with 7 bases in the middle. Germline CDR1 MDHEN, CDR2 SYDVKM. The chain's CDR3 is CASSGSLNTEAFF. In DNA form, the CDR3 reads TGTGCCAGCAGTGGGTCTCTGAACACTGAAGCTTTCTTT.

V gene TRBV9 combines with J gene TRBJ1-3, with D maybe TRBD1 (5 bases). This CDR3 comprises 14 residues. Trimming left V 4 bases short and J 11 bases short, with 19 bases between. CDR1 and CDR2 (germline): SGDLS, YYNGEE. The CDR3 here is CASSPRGGNQPIYF. The CDR3 DNA reads TGTGCCAGCAGCCCCCGCGGGGGGAACCAGCCCATATATTTT.

This rearrangement joins TRBV5-1 to TRBJ2-5; 7 bases are a match to TRBD1. Germline CDR1 SGHRS, CDR2 YFSETQ. V shed 4 bases, J shed 2 bases, and the junction held 8 bases outside the gene matches. The CDR3 consists of 15 residues. CDR3 bases: TGCGCCAGCAGCAGGACCGGGACAGAGCAAGAGACCCAGTACTTC. Protein: CASSRTGTEQETQYF.